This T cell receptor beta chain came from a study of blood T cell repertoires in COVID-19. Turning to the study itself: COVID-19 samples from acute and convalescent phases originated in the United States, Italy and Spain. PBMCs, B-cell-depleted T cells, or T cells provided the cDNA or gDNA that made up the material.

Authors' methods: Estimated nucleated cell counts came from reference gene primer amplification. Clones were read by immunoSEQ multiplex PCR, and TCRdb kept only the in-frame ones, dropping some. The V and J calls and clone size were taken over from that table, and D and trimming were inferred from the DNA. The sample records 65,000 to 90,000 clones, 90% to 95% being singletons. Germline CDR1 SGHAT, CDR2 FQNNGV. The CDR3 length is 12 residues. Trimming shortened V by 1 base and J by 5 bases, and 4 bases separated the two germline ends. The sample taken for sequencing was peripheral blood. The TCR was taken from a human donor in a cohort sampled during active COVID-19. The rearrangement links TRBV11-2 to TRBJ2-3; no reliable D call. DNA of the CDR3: TGTGCCAGCAGCTTAGGCGGAGATACGCAGTATTTT. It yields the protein CASSLGGDTQYF.